This T cell receptor beta chain was documented in a study of T cell responses to AZD1222 COVID-19 vaccine. Sequencing was performed with immunoSEQ multiplex PCR; in TCRdb, only in-frame clones are kept and a portion is missing. The data show around 140,000 clones, nearly 90% seen once. Regarding the study as a whole: Spike was spanned by vaccine-associated CD4 TCRs, with dominance at 160-218 and 743-854. Nearly half of unique spike-specific TCRs reportedly avoided B.1.351 and B.1.1.7 mutated regions.

A remark on this clone: What it recognizes is unknown.

Germline CDR1 and CDR2: LNHDA and SQIVND (reference sequence). The junction had 22 bases not matched to a gene; V was cut back by 3 bases and J by 2 bases. The CDR3 has 20 amino acids. V and J are TRBV19 and TRBJ2-7, with 7 nucleotides matching TRBD2. Sequences were derived from peripheral blood, sampled on day 0 of AZD1222 vaccination. This sequence originates from an adult in good health. CDR3 protein: CASSINLGRVKGRWTYEQYF. Written as DNA, the CDR3 is TGTGCCAGTAGTATTAACCTAGGGAGGGTAAAAGGTAGGTGGACCTACGAGCAGTACTTC.